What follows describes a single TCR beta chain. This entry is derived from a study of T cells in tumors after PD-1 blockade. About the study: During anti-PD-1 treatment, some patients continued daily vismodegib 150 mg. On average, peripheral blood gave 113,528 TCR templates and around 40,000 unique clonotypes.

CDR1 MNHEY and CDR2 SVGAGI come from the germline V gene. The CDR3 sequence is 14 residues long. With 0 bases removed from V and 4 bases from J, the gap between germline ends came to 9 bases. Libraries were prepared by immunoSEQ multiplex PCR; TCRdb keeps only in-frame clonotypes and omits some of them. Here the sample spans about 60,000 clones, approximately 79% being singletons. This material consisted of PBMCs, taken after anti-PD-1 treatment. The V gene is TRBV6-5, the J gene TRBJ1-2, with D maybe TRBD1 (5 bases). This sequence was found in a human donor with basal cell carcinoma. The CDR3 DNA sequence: TGTGCCAGCAGTTACTCAGGGGTGCGCTATGGCTACACCTTC. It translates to CASSYSGVRYGYTF.